The 16 T cell receptor beta chains in this list originate from one sample, sequenced in a study of technical replicates of blood from a handful of donors (dated by TCRdb to about 2017). Library construction relied on the immunoSEQ multiplex PCR assay. TCRdb mirrors the immuneACCESS table, restricted to in-frame sequences. Some clones are absent from its copies; in checked studies, under half trace to an unresolved V gene, and the reason for the others is unknown. This sample has 65,000 to 85,000 clones in its table, and about 90% of those were observed once. Of the sample, approximately 0.4% falls within the top ten clones. The sample comprised T cells isolated from PBMCs. These receptors were collected from a human donor in good health.

This clone is a singleton in its sample. The chain employs TRBV19 and TRBJ2-1; D unclear. The V end was cut by 4 bases, the J end by 8 bases, with 12 bases between. Germline lookup yields CDR1 LNHDA and CDR2 SQIVND (reference sequence). The CDR3 is 13 residues long. The CDR3 protein is CASSTLSYYEQFF. CDR3 in DNA: TGTGCCAGTAGTACCCTTAGTTATTATGAGCAGTTCTTC. Full variable domain (remainder filled in from reference TRBV19 and TRBJ2-1): DGGITQSPKYLFRKEGQNVTLSCEQNLNHDAMYWYRQDPGQGLRLIYYSQIVNDFQKGDIAEGYSVSREKKESFPLTVTSAQKNPTAFYLCASSTLSYYEQFFGPGTRLTVL.

This chain links TRBV29-1 with TRBJ1-2; TRBD1 matches 11 bases. The CDR3 covers 13 residues. After removal of 3 bases from V and 4 bases from J, the junction contained 1 base not matched to a gene. Germline assignment: CDR1 SQVTM and CDR2 ANQGSEA. CDR3: CSVDGTGGYGYTF. The CDR3 coding sequence is TGCAGCGTTGATGGGACAGGGGGCTATGGCTACACCTTC. The full variable domain, rest sourced from reference TRBV29-1 and TRBJ1-2, is SAVISQKPSRDICQRGTSLTIQCQVDSQVTMMFWYRQQPGQSLTLIATANQGSEATYESGFVIDKFPISRPNLTFSTLTVSNMSPEDSSIYLCSVDGTGGYGYTFGSGTRLTVV.

This clone was seen a few times. The V call is TRBV5-6, the J call TRBJ2-7, with 8 positions matching TRBD1. The CDR3 is 17 residues long. Germline-derived CDR1 and CDR2 are SGHDT and YYEEEE. J was trimmed by 2 bases and V by 2 bases; bases with no gene match: 12. Written as DNA, the CDR3 is TGTGCCAGCAGCTTAATGTCCTCAGGGGGCTTTACCTACGAGCAGTACTTC. This gives the protein CASSLMSSGGFTYEQYF.

CDR3 bases: TGTGCCAGCAGCTTAAGGCGACAGGGTTCAACTAATGAAAAACTGTTTTTT. It translates to CASSLRRQGSTNEKLFF. The chain is built from TRBV7-8 and TRBJ1-4, with 7 bases identical to TRBD1. Germline V gives CDR1 SGHVS, CDR2 FQNEAQ. This CDR3 is 17 amino acids long. The J segment lost 0 bases and the V segment lost 2 bases, leaving 6 bases of the junction unmatched.

This sequence joins TRBV25-1 and TRBJ2-5, with 8 bases matching TRBD1. J lost 1 base, V lost 5 bases, and 0 bases had no gene match. CDR1 is MGHDK and CDR2 is SYGVNS in the germline V gene. CDR3 length: 13 residues. In DNA form, the CDR3 reads TGTGCCAGCAGTACAGGGGGCCAAGAGACCCAGTACTTC. Its protein is CASSTGGQETQYF.

The V and J genes are TRBV28 and TRBJ2-7; TRBD1 matches 8 bases. The CDR3 runs to 13 residues. The germline gives CDR1 MDHEN, CDR2 SYDVKM. J lost 7 bases, V lost 7 bases, and 9 bases had no gene match. The DNA of the CDR3 is TGTGCCAGCACCGGGACAGGAAATTCAGAGCAGTACTTC. Its protein is CASTGTGNSEQYF.

This clone appeared a few times. This chain uses TRBV9 with TRBJ1-1, with a weak D call TRBD1 (5 bases). The length of the CDR3 is 13 residues. Germline CDR1 reads SGDLS; CDR2 reads YYNGEE. Trimming shortened V by 1 base and J by 6 bases, and 10 bases separated the two germline ends. For the CDR3, the DNA is TGTGCCAGCAGCGTATCGGGGGAGCCTGAAGCTTTCTTT. Translation: CASSVSGEPEAFF.

The chain employs TRBV13 and TRBJ2-5; a weak D match, TRBD1 (5 bases). Germline CDR1 and CDR2: PRHDT and FYEKMQ (reference sequence). This CDR3 is 13 amino acids long. Trimming shortened V by 7 bases and J by 4 bases, and 13 bases separated the two germline ends. CDR3 sequence (DNA): TGTGCCAGCAATTACCAGGGTGCAGAGACCCAGTACTTC. Its translation is CASNYQGAETQYF.

A single count supports this clone. V is TRBV29-1 and J is TRBJ2-2, with D tentatively TRBD1 (5 bases). The V end lost 3 bases, the J end lost 1 base, and 6 bases lay between the germline ends. From germline, CDR1 is SQVTM and CDR2 ANQGSEA. The CDR3 contains 13 residues. CDR3 sequence: CSVDRENTGELFF. The DNA for the CDR3 is TGCAGCGTTGACAGGGAGAACACCGGGGAGCTGTTTTTT.

The chain couples TRBV6-6 to TRBJ1-2; D possibly corresponds to TRBD1 (6 bases). The CDR3 has 15 residues. Germline V gene lookup returns CDR1 MNHNY and CDR2 SVGAGI (reference sequence). V dropped 6 bases and J dropped 6 bases, with 20 bases sitting between them. CDR3 residues: CASRLQGNGGDGYTF. The CDR3 region has the DNA TGTGCCAGCAGACTACAGGGAAATGGGGGGGATGGCTACACCTTC.

In DNA form, the CDR3 reads TGTGCCAGCAGTGACTCAGCGGGAGTGGGTTACAATGAGCAGTTCTTC. Its protein product is CASSDSAGVGYNEQFF. The chain links TRBV6-4 to TRBJ2-1; 8 bases line up with TRBD2. This CDR3 comprises 16 residues. CDR1 and CDR2 (germline): MRHNA, SNTAGT. V was clipped by 0 bases and J by 4 bases; unmatched bases: 5.

J is TRBJ2-1 and V is TRBV7-8; 11 nucleotides align to TRBD2. This CDR3 spans 14 amino acids. In germline, CDR1 is SGHVS, CDR2 FQNEAQ. V lost 2 bases to trimming and J lost 8 bases; unmatched junction nucleotides: 2. CDR3 sequence (DNA): TGTGCCAGCAGCTTAACTAGCGGGAGTTATGAGCAGTTCTTC. Encoded protein: CASSLTSGSYEQFF.

V gene TRBV9 combines with J gene TRBJ1-1; TRBD1 might be the D (6 bases). V lost 0 bases to trimming and J lost 4 bases, with 7 bases between them. CDR3 length: 13 amino acids. The V gene's germline CDR1 is SGDLS and CDR2 YYNGEE. The CDR3 bases are TGTGCCAGCAGCGTAGCAGGGGCCACTGAAGCTTTCTTT. Amino acids: CASSVAGATEAFF.

CDR3 loop: CASGEFRDTEKLFF. The DNA for the CDR3 is TGTGCCAGCGGAGAATTTAGGGACACTGAAAAACTGTTTTTT. This chain connects TRBV2 to TRBJ1-4; possible D gene TRBD1, 6 bases. The CDR3 runs 14 residues. The ends were cut back, 8 bases at V and 7 bases at J, with 17 bases in the middle. Germline CDR1 reads SNHLY; CDR2 reads FYNNEI. Together with reference TRBV2 and TRBJ1-4, the CDR3 gives the full variable domain: EPEVTQTPSHQVTQMGQEVILRCVPISNHLYFYWYRQILGQKVEFLVSFYNNEISEKSEIFDDQFSVERPDGSNFTLKIRSTKLEDSAMYFCASGEFRDTEKLFFGSGTQLSVL.

The rearrangement joins TRBV13 to TRBJ1-1; D possibly corresponds to TRBD1 (5 bases). V was cut by 4 bases and J by 1 base, with 13 bases left in between. The CDR3 is 15 residues long. CDR1 PRHDT and CDR2 FYEKMQ come from the germline V gene (reference sequence). CDR3 sequence: CASSSPPQGNTEAFF. The CDR3 DNA is TGTGCCAGCAGCTCGCCTCCGCAGGGGAACACTGAAGCTTTCTTT.

This clone has only one observation. The chain joins TRBV7-6 to TRBJ2-7, with 7 bases fitting TRBD1. J gave up 3 bases and V 4 bases, and 6 bases lay outside the gene matches. Germline CDR1 is SGHVS and CDR2 is FNYEAQ. This CDR3 region has 14 residues. CDR3 in DNA: TGTGCCAGCAGCTCGACAGGGTTTCACTACGAGCAGTACTTC. It specifies CASSSTGFHYEQYF. Complete variable domain (other parts from reference TRBV7-6 and TRBJ2-7): GAGVSQSPRYKVTKRGQDVALRCDPISGHVSLYWYRQALGQGPEFLTYFNYEAQQDKSGLPNDRFSAERPEGSISTLTIQRTEQRDSAMYRCASSSTGFHYEQYFGPGTRLTVT.